The 12 T cell receptor beta chains below come from one sample, sequenced in a study of blood T cell repertoires in COVID-19. The table came from immunoSEQ multiplex PCR; TCRdb's copy has only in-frame clones and leaves some out. The table shows some 97,000 clones, with approximately 90% occurring only once. Sequencing was performed on peripheral blood. Every receptor here comes from a man in his 60s with acute or convalescent COVID-19.

As to this clone: One end of the junction fails to match germline, which may point to a read error. CDR3 sequence (DNA): TGCGCCAGCAGCTTGGACCCCCTGGGACAGGCCCCTAACGAAAAACTGTTTTTT. It yields the protein CASSLDPLGQAPNEKLFF. V is TRBV5-1 and J is TRBJ1-4, with 8 bases matching TRBD1. This CDR3 region has 18 residues. The V gene's germline CDR1 is SGHRS and CDR2 YFSETQ.

The chain has TRBV18 and TRBJ1-5; D not certain. The V end lost 5 bases, the J end lost 5 bases, and 10 bases lay between the germline ends. Germline-derived CDR1 and CDR2 are KGHSH and LQKENI. This CDR3 region has 13 residues. CDR3 sequence (DNA): TGTGCCAGCTCAGCCGCGGTAGATCAGCCCCAGCATTTT. It yields the protein CASSAAVDQPQHF.

The chain couples TRBV2 to TRBJ2-2, with 9 bases fitting TRBD2. Trimming cost V 7 bases and J 7 bases; bases outside gene matches: 7. Per the germline V gene, CDR1 is SNHLY and CDR2 is FYNNEI. CDR3 size: 14 residues. CDR3 in DNA: TGTGCCAGCAATGGACTAGCGACAAACGGGGAGCTGTTTTTT. It specifies CASNGLATNGELFF.

The CDR3 DNA is TGTGCCAGCAGTTATTCTTTCCAGGGAGGGCAGCCCCAGCATTTT. Translating gives CASSYSFQGGQPQHF. V is TRBV6-5 and J is TRBJ1-5; D is possibly TRBD1 (5 bases). Per the germline V gene, CDR1 is MNHEY and CDR2 is SVGAGI. The CDR3 length is 15 residues. Trimming took off 3 bases at V and 7 bases at J, with 16 bases between the two ends.

The rearrangement links TRBV18 to TRBJ1-2; 10 nucleotides match TRBD1. Per the germline V gene, CDR1 is KGHSH and CDR2 is LQKENI. Germline trimming cut 0 bases from V and 6 bases from J; bases unmatched to any gene: 4. The CDR3 has 15 residues. The CDR3 bases are TGTGCCAGCTCACCACCCGGGGACAGGGGAGATGGCTACACCTTC. Its protein product is CASSPPGDRGDGYTF.

The rearrangement uses TRBV2 and TRBJ1-1, with TRBD1 as a possible D gene (5 bases). V lost 7 bases to trimming and J lost 0 bases, with 15 bases between them. The length of the CDR3 is 15 residues. Germline CDR1 SNHLY, CDR2 FYNNEI. The chain's CDR3 is CASNDARAMNTEAFF. The DNA of the CDR3 is TGTGCCAGCAACGACGCCAGGGCTATGAACACTGAAGCTTTCTTT.

J is TRBJ1-1 and V is TRBV5-1, with D possibly matching TRBD1 (5 bases). This CDR3 comprises 13 residues. The germline V gene encodes CDR1 SGHRS and CDR2 YFSETQ. V was trimmed by 3 bases and J by 4 bases, leaving 10 bases between them. Written as DNA, the CDR3 is TGCGCCAGCAGCTCCCCAGGGTCCACTGAAGCTTTCTTT. Amino acids: CASSSPGSTEAFF.

This chain connects TRBV6-6 to TRBJ1-5, with D possibly being TRBD1 (5 bases). The V and J ends lost 3 bases and 0 bases respectively, with 12 bases between them. Germline V gene lookup returns CDR1 MNHNY and CDR2 SVGAGI (reference sequence). The CDR3 totals 16 residues. In nucleotides, the CDR3 is TGTGCCAGCAGTTATTCTGGGGCCTTTAGCAATCAGCCCCAGCATTTT. It yields the protein CASSYSGAFSNQPQHF.

This chain links TRBV3-1 (or the pseudogene TRBV3-2) with TRBJ1-5; D unclear. CDR1 and CDR2 from the germline V gene are LGHDT and YNNKEL (reference sequence). V lost 4 bases and J 2 bases, leaving 15 bases between the germline ends. The CDR3 extends over 16 amino acids. This chain's CDR3 is CASSPSRVVGNQPQHF. The CDR3 DNA reads TGTGCCAGCAGCCCGAGTCGGGTCGTGGGCAATCAGCCCCAGCATTTT.

This clone was observed once. The rearrangement uses TRBV29-1 and TRBJ1-1, with 8 positions matching TRBD1. This CDR3 is 12 amino acids long. The germline CDR1 and CDR2 sequences are SQVTM and ANQGSEA. V trimming: 7 bases; J trimming: 11 bases; junction bases outside the gene matches: 12. Here the CDR3 DNA reads TGCAGCGGGCATTCTGGGACAGGCGAGGCTTTCTTT. Translation: CSGHSGTGEAFF.

The V call is TRBV25-1, the J call TRBJ1-5, with D perhaps TRBD1 (5 bases). CDR1 MGHDK and CDR2 SYGVNS come from the germline V gene. This CDR3 is built from 15 residues. The V gene lost 4 bases and the J gene lost 7 bases, with 17 bases spanning the gap. CDR3 in amino acids: CASSASAGREQPQHF. DNA of the CDR3: TGTGCCAGCAGTGCTTCCGCGGGACGTGAGCAGCCCCAGCATTTT. The full variable domain, with the rest looked up from reference TRBV25-1 and TRBJ1-5, is EADIYQTPRYLVIGTGKKITLECSQTMGHDKMYWYQQDPGMELHLIHYSYGVNSTEKGDLSSESTVSRIRTEHFPLTLESARPSHTSQYLCASSASAGREQPQHFGDGTRLSIL.

The CDR3 coding sequence is TGCGCCAGCAGCCAAGAATCCGCAGACACAGATACGCAGTATTTT. This gives the protein CASSQESADTDTQYF. The chain employs TRBV4-1 and TRBJ2-3; D gene uncertain. There are 15 residues in the CDR3. Trimming stripped 0 bases from V and 2 bases from J, with 9 bases between. In germline, CDR1 is MGHRA, CDR2 YSYEKL.